Below, 10 T cell receptor beta chains from the same sample are listed, as sequenced in a study of blood T cell repertoires in COVID-19. Repertoires were generated with immunoSEQ multiplex PCR, while TCRdb's copy carries only in-frame clones and drops some. The sample lists some 220,000 clones; 70% to 90% were seen once. The sequencing input was peripheral blood. All receptors come from a woman aged 18 to 35 who had recovered from COVID-19.

The chain combines TRBV18 with TRBJ1-1; tentative D call: TRBD1 (5 bases). There are 13 residues in the CDR3. Germline loops: CDR1 KGHSH, CDR2 LQKENI. Trimming removed 0 bases from V and 10 bases from J, with 12 bases in between. CDR3 sequence (DNA): TGTGCCAGCTCACCACCGGTCAGGGTGGGAGCTTTCTTT. Protein product: CASSPPVRVGAFF.

CDR3 sequence: CASSQGQGVNQPQHF. The CDR3 coding sequence is TGTGCCAGTAGTCAAGGACAGGGGGTTAATCAGCCCCAGCATTTT. This rearrangement joins TRBV19 to TRBJ1-5; 10 bases align to TRBD1. The CDR3 is made up of 15 amino acids. Germline V gene lookup returns CDR1 LNHDA and CDR2 SQIVND (reference sequence). V was clipped by 5 bases and J by 4 bases; unmatched bases: 5.

The rearrangement links TRBV7-9 to TRBJ1-5; 8 bases agree with TRBD1. This CDR3 is built from 14 residues. Germline loops: CDR1 SEHNR, CDR2 FQNEAQ (reference sequence). V dropped 5 bases and J dropped 7; count of bases not matched to a gene: 7. Written as DNA, the CDR3 is TGTGCCAGCAGCAGGACAGGGTCGGAACAGCCCCAGCATTTT. Protein product: CASSRTGSEQPQHF. The entire variable domain, with the rest obtained from reference TRBV7-9 and TRBJ1-5, is as follows: DTGVSQNPRHKITKRGQNVTFRCDPISEHNRLYWYRQTLGQGPEFLTYFQNEAQLEKSRLLSDRFSAERPKGSFSTLEIQRTEQGDSAMYLCASSRTGSEQPQHFGDGTRLSIL.

This clone was observed once. The DNA of the CDR3 is TGCGCCAGCAGCCACGTCCGGGTAGGTAAAACTGAAGCTTTCTTT. It translates to CASSHVRVGKTEAFF. The rearrangement uses TRBV4-3 and TRBJ1-1, with D unresolved. Trimming cost V 3 bases and J 5 bases, with 16 bases left between them. The CDR3 sequence is 15 residues long. Germline-derived CDR1 and CDR2 are LGHNA and YSLEER.

The gene calls are TRBV11-2 and TRBJ2-1; 9 bases match TRBD2. Germline CDR1 is SGHAT and CDR2 is FQNNGV. This CDR3 region has 16 residues. V lost 1 base and J lost 9; bases outside the gene matches: 10. CDR3 residues: CASSLGGGRGISEQFF. Here the CDR3 DNA reads TGTGCCAGCAGCTTAGGAGGCGGGAGGGGTATTAGTGAGCAGTTCTTC.

The chain has TRBV4-1 and TRBJ1-2; 7 bases line up with TRBD1. The CDR3 loop spans 18 amino acids. Per the germline V gene, CDR1 is MGHRA and CDR2 is YSYEKL. After removal of 1 base from V and 0 bases from J, the junction contained 11 bases not matched to a gene. CDR3 in amino acids: CASSQVKGTVTSNYGYTF. The CDR3 DNA reads as TGCGCCAGCAGCCAAGTTAAAGGGACAGTAACATCTAACTATGGCTACACCTTC.

V gene TRBV27 combines with J gene TRBJ2-1; 8 bases are shared with TRBD2. Germline V gene lookup returns CDR1 MNHEY and CDR2 SMNVEV (reference sequence). There are 17 residues in the CDR3. The V gene end was trimmed by 6 bases and the J gene end by 5 bases; junction bases not matched to a gene: 15. As DNA, the CDR3 is TGTGCCAGCAGGACGAACCTAGCGGGTCACCTAAACAATGAGCAGTTCTTC. This sequence encodes CASRTNLAGHLNNEQFF.

CDR3 residues: CASSVAGSSYEQYF. CDR3 bases: TGTGCCAGCAGCGTAGCGGGCAGCTCCTACGAGCAGTACTTC. V gene TRBV7-3 combines with J gene TRBJ2-7; 7 positions agree with TRBD2. In germline, CDR1 is SGHTA, CDR2 FQGTGA. The CDR3 runs 14 residues. J was trimmed by 0 bases and V by 5 bases; bases with no gene match: 4.

The V gene is TRBV25-1, the J gene TRBJ1-1, with D unresolved. CDR3 length equals 15 residues. Looked up from germline, CDR1 is MGHDK and CDR2 is SYGVNS. V lost 2 bases and J lost 3, with 13 bases in between. The CDR3 sequence: CASSENLRIDTEAFF. The CDR3 DNA reads as TGTGCCAGCAGTGAAAATCTCCGTATAGACACTGAAGCTTTCTTT.

The CDR3 bases are TGTGCCAGCAGCCAAGAAATGGGCAGTAGTCCTGAAGCTTTCTTT. Its translation: CASSQEMGSSPEAFF. The chain recombines TRBV14 with TRBJ1-1; D is unclear. Trimming cost V 0 bases and J 6 bases, with 14 bases left between them. Germline V gives CDR1 SGHDN, CDR2 FVKESK. The CDR3 has 15 amino acids.